The present T cell receptor (beta chain) was sequenced within a study of response to subunit inactivated influenza vaccine. TCRdb re-analysed the RT-PCR reads in MiXCR, keeping a single row per CDR3 protein. The sample records about 540,000 distinct CDR3 sequences, roughly 25% being singletons. Germline V gene sequence: CDR1 GTSNPN, CDR2 SVGIG (reference sequence). This CDR3 is built from 17 residues. The ends were cut back, 2 bases at V and 2 bases at J, with 19 bases in the middle. These same data were also listed under a study on T cells expressing NK-cell markers. That study reports: For TCR beta, cDNA was produced by 5'RACE template switching with UMIs. Just one sequenced donor of eight was HCMV-seronegative, while seven were seropositive. Restriction of the sorted population to alpha-beta TCR T cells was achieved in several experiments with an anti-gamma-delta TCR antibody. More than five of the donors carried dominant NKG2C+ clonotypes that took up 1.0-7.0% of their CD8+ T cells.

Here the sequenced sample was CD4+ T cells sorted from PBMCs, taken 12 days after vaccination. The clonotype was recovered from a man over 45 who received an inactivated influenza vaccine. The V and J genes are TRBV30 and TRBJ1-5, with D uncertain. In DNA, the CDR3 is TGTGCCTGGAGTCGGAGCAGAACACATAAGGGCAATCAGCCCCAGCATTTT. Encoded protein: CAWSRSRTHKGNQPQHF.